The source of this T cell receptor beta chain is a study of blood T cell repertoires in COVID-19. In the study overall: Acute and convalescent COVID-19 samples came from the United States, Italy and Spain.

The CDR3 covers 13 residues. Germline-derived CDR1 and CDR2 are SGHDT and YYEEEE. Trimming stripped 7 bases from V and 5 bases from J, with 12 bases between. Source study methods: Cell counts per sample came from amplifying reference gene primers. TCRdb's table, derived via immunoSEQ multiplex PCR, lists solely in-frame clones and lacks some. V and J calls and clone size come straight from that table; D and trimming were deduced from the DNA. The sample has 250,000 to 350,000 clones; roughly 88% are singletons. Enrolled during active infection, Seattle patients were then followed longitudinally. The receptor's source is a woman in her 30s with COVID-19, enrolled during active disease. Sample: peripheral blood. The rearrangement uses TRBV5-6 and TRBJ2-2, with D possibly matching TRBD2 (6 bases). The CDR3 loop reads CASHRGTTGELFF. The CDR3 DNA follows: TGTGCCAGCCATCGAGGGACTACCGGGGAGCTGTTTTTT.